The TCR beta chain under discussion was sequenced for a study of identical twins. MiXCR was run by TCRdb on the 5' RACE reads, yielding one entry per CDR3 protein. Among under 800,000 distinct CDR3 sequences listed, about 20% were seen once. Germline V gives CDR1 SEHNR, CDR2 FQNEAQ (reference sequence). The ends were cut back, 8 bases at V and 0 bases at J, with 14 bases in the middle. The CDR3 consists of 16 residues. These data were also filed under a second study, of T cells expressing NK-cell markers. That paper adds: It was sorted CD3+CD56-NKG2C+, CD3+CD56+NKG2C- and CD3+CD56+NKG2C+ T cells that provided the TCR beta repertoires.

The chain carries TRBV7-9 and TRBJ2-6; no firm D call. Sequenced material: PBMCs. The receptor was derived from a woman younger than 35 in good health. CDR3 DNA: TGTGCCAGCCTTCTGCAGACCGTCTCTGGGGCCAACGTCCTGACTTTC. It translates to CASLLQTVSGANVLTF.